The present TCR beta chain was sequenced within a study of PD-1 blockade in classical Hodgkin lymphoma. Each patient's relapse followed autologous stem cell transplantation, and brentuximab vedotin exposure varied. Complete response, partial response or progressive disease made up the best responses. Remarks on this clone: Antigen unknown.

General observations from the study: Diversity similar to that of newly diagnosed patients was seen at baseline in complete responders.

The repertoire was sequenced with immunoSEQ multiplex PCR; TCRdb's copy has only in-frame clones and lacks some. The sample comprises 38,000 or so clones, approximately 69% of which are singletons, and about 14% rests with the top ten. The TCR was taken from a human donor with classical Hodgkin lymphoma. The sequencing used peripheral blood mononuclear cells (PBMCs), collected before the second cycle of nivolumab.

CDR3 bases: TGCGCCAGCAGCCCAGGGCCACGGGAGGCCTGGAACACTGAAGCTTTCTTT. It translates to CASSPGPREAWNTEAFF. The chain links TRBV5-1 to TRBJ1-1; weak D call: TRBD1 (5 bases). The germline gives CDR1 SGHRS, CDR2 YFSETQ. The CDR3 has 17 residues. V was cut by 4 bases and J by 1 base, with 20 bases left in between.